The 21 T cell receptor beta chains given below trace back to one sample, sequenced in a study of blood T cells in healthy people across ages. Sample-barcoded 5' priming and a J-beta primer mix drove a second PCR of about 6 to 12 cycles. TCRdb ran MiXCR on the 5' RACE reads and lists one entry per CDR3 protein. The sample includes roughly 830,000 distinct CDR3 sequences, 62% of them seen just once. Sequences were obtained from blood. The receptors stem from a man aged 25-45 years in good health.

The chain couples TRBV7-2 to TRBJ1-1, with TRBD1 matching over 7 bases. Germline loops: CDR1 SGHTA, CDR2 FQGNSA. The CDR3 sequence is 14 residues long. V was pared by 5 bases and J by 5 bases, with 8 bases of the junction left unmatched. The CDR3 DNA sequence: TGTGCCAGCAGCACTCACAGGGGCGGGACTGAAGCTTTCTTT. This codes for CASSTHRGGTEAFF.

V and J are TRBV5-1 and TRBJ1-2, with D uncertain. This CDR3 is 14 amino acids long. V lost 3 bases, J lost 2 bases, and 11 bases lay in between. From germline, CDR1 is SGHRS and CDR2 YFSETQ. In DNA form, the CDR3 reads TGCGCCAGCAGCTATACACTGCAGAACTATGGCTACACCTTC. The encoded protein is CASSYTLQNYGYTF.

This chain joins TRBV24-1 and TRBJ1-5; TRBD1 matches 8 bases. Germline trimming cut 3 bases from V and 9 bases from J; bases unmatched to any gene: 9. CDR3 length equals 15 residues. Germline V lookup: CDR1 KGHDR, CDR2 SFDVKD. CDR3 in amino acids: CATSDHTGGSRPQHF. The CDR3 DNA reads TGTGCCACCAGTGATCACACAGGGGGGTCACGGCCCCAGCATTTT.

This rearrangement joins TRBV27 to TRBJ2-5; TRBD2 aligns across 8 bases. The CDR3 spans 14 residues. Germline CDR1 is MNHEY and CDR2 is SMNVEV (reference sequence). J lost 5 bases, V lost 2 bases, and 4 bases had no gene match. The CDR3: CASSLRGGGETQYF. The DNA for the CDR3 is TGTGCCAGCAGTTTACGGGGGGGCGGGGAGACCCAGTACTTC.

This chain connects TRBV11-2 to TRBJ2-1; D could derive from TRBD1 or TRBD2 (6 bases each). The CDR3 sequence is 16 residues long. Deletions cut 6 bases from V and 8 bases from J, with 23 bases between. Germline V gives CDR1 SGHAT, CDR2 FQNNGV. The CDR3 protein is CASRRVGGLGADEQFF. As DNA, the CDR3 is TGTGCCAGCAGAAGGGTAGGGGGACTTGGGGCGGATGAGCAGTTCTTC.

The V gene is TRBV5-1, the J gene TRBJ1-5, with D perhaps TRBD1 (5 bases). The CDR3 has 15 residues. V lost 0 bases to trimming and J lost 0 bases, with 7 bases between them. CDR1 and CDR2 (germline): SGHRS, YFSETQ. The CDR3 coding sequence is TGCGCCAGCAGCTTGGAGGGGAATAGCAATCAGCCCCAGCATTTT. This codes for CASSLEGNSNQPQHF.

This chain joins TRBV6-2 or TRBV6-3 and TRBJ2-1, with 13 bases that match TRBD2. J lost 7 bases, V lost 5 bases, and 8 bases had no gene match. Germline V CDR1 and CDR2: MNHEY, SVGEGT. The CDR3 totals 16 residues. CDR3: CASSPHRTSGGNEQFF. The CDR3 region has the DNA TGTGCCAGCAGTCCCCATCGGACTAGCGGGGGAAATGAGCAGTTCTTC.

V usage is TRBV6-5 and J usage is TRBJ2-3; TRBD1 matches at 8 bases. The junction had 17 bases not matched to a gene; V was cut back by 0 bases and J by 0 bases. Germline lookup yields CDR1 MNHEY and CDR2 SVGAGI. The CDR3 sequence is 21 residues long. The CDR3 DNA reads TGTGCCAGCAGTTACTCGAGTATCGGGACAGGAGGTCGGCCTAGCACAGATACGCAGTATTTT. This translates into CASSYSSIGTGGRPSTDTQYF.

This rearrangement joins TRBV7-3 to TRBJ2-1; the match to TRBD1 covers 9 bases. Germline V gene data show CDR1 as SGHTA and CDR2 as FQGTGA. The CDR3 is made up of 14 amino acids. J was trimmed by 6 bases and V by 5 bases; bases with no gene match: 5. The CDR3 here is CASSPATGGNEQFF. DNA for the CDR3: TGTGCCAGCAGCCCTGCGACAGGGGGCAATGAGCAGTTCTTC.

This clonotype appeared a few times. V and J are TRBV21-1 and TRBJ2-7; TRBD2, the table's D call, lacks a check against the DNA. TRBV21-1 is tagged as a pseudogene. The CDR3 loop spans 16 amino acids. CDR3: CASSKRLRGGEYEQYF. CDR3 bases: TGTGCCAGCAGCAAGAGGTTGCGGGGGGGTGAGTACGAGCAGTACTTC.

The V and J genes are TRBV6-5 and TRBJ2-5; 7 nucleotides agree with TRBD1. The CDR3 is 14 amino acids. Trimming at V came to 5 bases and at J to 2 bases, leaving 5 bases not matched to a gene. CDR1 is MNHEY, CDR2 SVGAGI, per germline. The CDR3 is CASSNRQGQETQYF. The CDR3 DNA reads TGTGCCAGCAGTAATAGACAGGGTCAAGAGACCCAGTACTTC.

The V and J genes are TRBV29-1 and TRBJ2-3; either TRBD1 or TRBD2 may supply D (7 bases each). The CDR3 loop spans 14 amino acids. V shed 5 bases and J shed 3 bases, with 15 bases lying between them. Germline CDR1 SQVTM, CDR2 ANQGSEA. The CDR3 sequence is CSVFQGGKTDTQYF. CDR3 DNA: TGCAGCGTTTTTCAGGGGGGGAAAACAGATACGCAGTATTTT.

This clonotype was picked up a small number of times. V usage is TRBV6-2 or TRBV6-3 and J usage is TRBJ2-7; the match to TRBD1 covers 7 bases. The CDR3 is made up of 13 amino acids. V shed 7 bases, J shed 3 bases, and the junction held 6 bases outside the gene matches. Germline lookup yields CDR1 MNHEY and CDR2 SVGEGT. CDR3 region: CASKGTELYEQYF. The CDR3 DNA follows: TGTGCCAGCAAGGGGACAGAACTCTACGAGCAGTACTTC.

The V call is TRBV4-1, the J call TRBJ2-7; D is undetermined. In germline, CDR1 is MGHRA, CDR2 YSYEKL. Trimming left V 1 base short and J 4 bases short, with 8 bases between. This CDR3 has 13 amino acids. CDR3 loop: CASSQVVRYEQYF. In nucleotides, the CDR3 is TGCGCCAGCAGCCAAGTGGTCAGGTACGAGCAGTACTTC.

The J gene is TRBJ2-1, the V gene TRBV6-5; 8 bases line up with TRBD1. The CDR3 is 13 amino acids. From germline, CDR1 is MNHEY and CDR2 SVGAGI. Trimming at V came to 7 bases and at J to 9 bases, leaving 8 bases not matched to a gene. CDR3 sequence (DNA): TGTGCCAGCACGACAGGGGAGGCCGGTGAGCAGTTCTTC. This sequence encodes CASTTGEAGEQFF.

This chain connects TRBV9 to TRBJ2-3; D might be TRBD1 or TRBD2, each matching 5 bases. V gave up 7 bases and J gave up 4 bases, with 10 bases separating them. The CDR3 contains 12 residues. Germline CDR1 reads SGDLS; CDR2 reads YYNGEE. CDR3 sequence reads: CASGGWSDTQYF. In nucleotides, the CDR3 is TGTGCCAGCGGGGGATGGTCAGATACGCAGTATTTT.

Only a few counts were recorded for this clonotype. V gene TRBV9 combines with J gene TRBJ1-2; D is unresolved. In germline, CDR1 is SGDLS, CDR2 YYNGEE. Deletions cut 0 bases from V and 9 bases from J, with 6 bases between. The CDR3 spans 11 residues. CDR3 loop: CASSVGLSYTF. The DNA of the CDR3 is TGTGCCAGCAGCGTAGGTCTGAGCTACACCTTC.

This chain links TRBV28 with TRBJ2-3; tentatively, D is TRBD2 (7 bases). The CDR3 has 15 amino acids. The V and J ends lost 5 bases and 7 bases respectively, with 19 bases between them. Germline CDR1 reads MDHEN; CDR2 reads SYDVKM. Written as DNA, the CDR3 is TGTGCCAGCAGTCGTACGGGGGGCCGGAGGAATACGCAGTATTTT. It codes for CASSRTGGRRNTQYF.

The chain uses TRBV11-2 and TRBJ2-3; TRBD2 is a possible D gene (6 bases). Germline loops: CDR1 SGHAT, CDR2 FQNNGV. The V gene lost 5 bases and the J gene lost 6 bases, with 12 bases spanning the gap. This CDR3 has 13 amino acids. The DNA for the CDR3 is TGTGCCAGCAGCGCAACGGGGGAGGATACGCAGTATTTT. Encoded protein: CASSATGEDTQYF.

V gene TRBV20-1 combines with J gene TRBJ2-1, with TRBD1 matching over 8 bases. CDR1 DFQATT and CDR2 SNEGSKA come from the germline V gene (reference sequence). The CDR3 length is 13 residues. Trimming removed 5 bases from V and 8 bases from J; junction bases left unmatched: 8. CDR3 sequence: CSAPQGAVDEQFF. The CDR3 DNA reads TGCAGTGCTCCGCAGGGGGCAGTCGATGAGCAGTTCTTC.

The chain uses TRBV7-2 and TRBJ2-5; 12 nucleotides agree with TRBD1. The CDR3 covers 15 residues. CDR1 and CDR2 from the germline V gene are SGHTA and FQGNSA. Losses at the gene ends were 1 base for V and 5 bases for J; bases not matched to a gene: 2. In DNA, the CDR3 is TGTGCCAGCAGCTTAGTGGGACAGGGGGCGGAGACCCAGTACTTC. Translation: CASSLVGQGAETQYF.